These T cell receptor beta chains were read from a single sample in a study of blood T cell repertoires in COVID-19. This table comes from immunoSEQ multiplex PCR, and its TCRdb copy is limited to in-frame clones, with some not included. The repertoire consists of more than 95,000 clones, with around 86% occurring once and the leading ten covering over 20%. The sample was peripheral blood. These receptors were collected from a woman aged 80 or over with acute or convalescent COVID-19. Both conserved end residues are part of each CDR3. The D gene is left open where the match is weak. Size is omitted from some rows. Given values are once, few, many or a class for expanded clones.

clone_size j_call v_call d_call cdr3_aa cdr3_nt
few TRBJ2-4 TRBV19 - CASLGHTLAPIQYF TGTGCCAGTCTGGGCCACACTTTGGCCCCCATTCAGTACTTC
- TRBJ1-1 TRBV14 - CASSQDGWGVTNTEAFF TGTGCCAGCAGCCAAGACGGCTGGGGGGTAACGAACACTGAAGCTTTCTTT
- TRBJ1-1 TRBV7-2 - CASSPGGGKGEAFF TGTGCCAGCAGCCCCGGCGGGGGCAAAGGTGAAGCTTTCTTT
- TRBJ1-2 TRBV6-6 - CASIAGGYGYTF TGTGCCAGCATTGCGGGGGGTTATGGCTACACCTTC
- TRBJ1-4 TRBV4-3 - CASSQDFSGTNEKLFF TGCGCCAGCAGCCAAGATTTTTCGGGAACTAATGAAAAACTGTTTTTT
- TRBJ1-1 TRBV19 TRBD1 CASRGTGGYTEAFF TGTGCCAGTAGGGGGACAGGGGGCTACACTGAAGCTTTCTTT
- TRBJ1-6 TRBV5-8 TRBD1 CASSSQTGRLSPLHF TGTGCCAGCAGCTCACAGACAGGGAGGTTGTCACCCCTCCACTTT
- TRBJ1-1 TRBV7-2 - CASSLSIQRATEAFF TGTGCCAGCAGCTTAAGCATCCAGCGAGCCACTGAAGCTTTCTTT
- TRBJ1-4 TRBV19 - CASSITPDEKLFF TGTGCCAGTAGTATAACCCCGGATGAAAAACTGTTTTTT
many TRBJ2-4 TRBV7-9 TRBD2 CASSSGTSGLIQYF TGTGCCAGCAGCTCCGGGACTAGCGGGCTCATTCAGTACTTC
- TRBJ2-1 TRBV18 - CASSPPVSLNEQFF TGTGCCAGCTCACCACCCGTCAGTCTCAATGAGCAGTTCTTC
- TRBJ2-2 TRBV20-1 - CSASSGPRELFF TGCAGTGCTAGTTCTGGCCCGAGGGAGCTGTTTTTT
few TRBJ1-2 TRBV19 - CASSVSSMNYGYTF TGTGCCAGTAGTGTTTCATCTATGAACTATGGCTACACCTTC
- TRBJ1-5 TRBV18 - CASSPPGGRQPQHF TGTGCCAGCTCACCACCGGGGGGAAGACAGCCCCAGCATTTT
- TRBJ2-2 TRBV28 TRBD2 CASTAGGWGKLFF TGTGCCAGCACTGCCGGGGGGTGGGGGAAGCTGTTTTTT
- TRBJ1-2 TRBV7-2 TRBD1 CASSPQVGDRGDTF TGTGCCAGCAGCCCCCAAGTGGGGGACAGGGGAGACACCTTC
- TRBJ2-6 TRBV4-1 - CASSRRDLGANVLTF TGCGCCAGCAGCCGGCGGGATCTTGGGGCCAACGTCCTGACTTTC
once TRBJ1-1 TRBV28 TRBD1 CASSLFGQESEAFF TGTGCCAGCAGTTTATTCGGACAGGAATCTGAAGCTTTCTTT
- TRBJ2-3 TRBV27 - CASSLGGRGTDTQYF TGTGCCAGCAGTCTTGGGGGGCGGGGGACAGATACGCAGTATTTT
- TRBJ1-6 TRBV5-4 - CASRAGFNSPLHF TGTGCCAGCAGAGCAGGGTTCAATTCACCCCTCCACTTT
once TRBJ1-2 TRBV18 - CASSPTRDRSNYGYTF TGTGCCAGCTCACCAACTCGCGACAGGAGCAACTATGGCTACACCTTC
- TRBJ1-2 TRBV5-1 - CASSLETGQGGYTF TGCGCCAGCAGCTTGGAGACAGGTCAGGGGGGCTACACCTTC
- TRBJ1-1 TRBV19 TRBD1 CASSRQGAMAEAFF TGTGCCAGTAGCAGACAGGGGGCAATGGCTGAAGCTTTCTTT
- TRBJ1-1 TRBV7-2 - CASSLAREGTEAFF TGTGCCAGCAGCTTAGCCAGGGAGGGGACTGAAGCTTTCTTT
- TRBJ1-1 TRBV9 - CASSPSPVGITEAFF TGTGCCAGCAGCCCTAGCCCAGTGGGAATTACTGAAGCTTTCTTT
- TRBJ1-2 TRBV6-5 TRBD1 CASSTDRRRGYTF TGTGCCAGCAGTACGGACAGGCGGCGTGGCTACACCTTC
- TRBJ1-4 TRBV5-1 - CASSLGVPATNEKLFF TGCGCCAGCAGCTTGGGCGTTCCGGCAACTAATGAAAAACTGTTTTTT
once TRBJ2-5 TRBV19 TRBD2 CASSPRTSGNLETQYF TGTGCCAGTAGTCCCCGGACTAGCGGGAACTTAGAGACCCAGTACTTC
- TRBJ1-6 TRBV7-6 - CASSLASTDSPLHF TGTGCCAGCAGCTTAGCTAGCACCGATTCACCCCTCCACTTT
- TRBJ2-7 TRBV7-7 TRBD2 CASSRGGAAGGEQYF TGTGCCAGCAGCAGAGGCGGGGCCGCGGGAGGCGAGCAGTACTTC
few TRBJ2-7 TRBV27 - CASSLGGRTPYEQYF TGTGCCAGCAGTTTAGGGGGCAGGACGCCCTACGAGCAGTACTTC
- TRBJ1-4 TRBV7-9 TRBD1 CASSRTGSLEKLFF TGTGCCAGCAGTCGGACAGGGAGCCTTGAAAAACTGTTTTTT
few TRBJ2-2 TRBV10-3 - CAISLQGPGTGELFF TGTGCCATCAGCTTACAGGGTCCGGGCACCGGGGAGCTGTTTTTT
- TRBJ1-5 TRBV6-5 - CASSYRASNQPQHF TGTGCCAGCAGCTACAGAGCAAGCAATCAGCCCCAGCATTTT
- TRBJ1-3 TRBV25-1 - CASADISGNTIYF TGTGCCAGCGCGGACATCTCTGGAAACACCATATATTTT
- TRBJ1-1 TRBV7-2 TRBD1 CASSARRGETEAFF TGTGCCAGCAGCGCGCGCAGGGGGGAGACTGAAGCTTTCTTT
- TRBJ2-1 TRBV7-8 TRBD1 CASSLGTGIYEQFF TGTGCCAGCAGCTTAGGGACAGGGATCTACGAGCAGTTCTTC
- TRBJ2-7 TRBV2 TRBD1 CASSTGQGPYEQYF TGTGCCAGCAGTACTGGACAGGGTCCCTACGAGCAGTACTTC
- TRBJ1-2 TRBV6-5 - CASRKHGQNYGYTF TGTGCCAGCAGAAAGCATGGACAGAACTATGGCTACACCTTC
- TRBJ1-1 TRBV18 - CASRTSGNTEAFF TGTGCCAGCCGAACTTCAGGTAACACTGAAGCTTTCTTT
- TRBJ2-7 TRBV4-3 TRBD1 CASSQDAQGGEQYF TGCGCCAGCAGCCAAGATGCACAGGGGGGCGAGCAGTACTTC
- TRBJ2-3 TRBV5-1 TRBD2 CASSTLAGTDTQYF TGCGCCAGCAGCACTCTAGCGGGGACAGATACGCAGTATTTT